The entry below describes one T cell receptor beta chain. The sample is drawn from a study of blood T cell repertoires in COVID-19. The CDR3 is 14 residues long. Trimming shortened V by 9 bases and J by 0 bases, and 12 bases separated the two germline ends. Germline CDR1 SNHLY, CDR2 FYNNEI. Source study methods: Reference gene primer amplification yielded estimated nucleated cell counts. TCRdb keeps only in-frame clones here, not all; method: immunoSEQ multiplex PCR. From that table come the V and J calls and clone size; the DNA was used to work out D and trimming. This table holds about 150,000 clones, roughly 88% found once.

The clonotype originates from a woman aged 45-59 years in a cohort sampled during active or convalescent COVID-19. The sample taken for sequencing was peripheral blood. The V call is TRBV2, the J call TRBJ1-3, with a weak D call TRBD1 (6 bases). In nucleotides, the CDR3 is TGTGCCAGTATGGGACATCACTCTGGAAACACCATATATTTT. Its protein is CASMGHHSGNTIYF.